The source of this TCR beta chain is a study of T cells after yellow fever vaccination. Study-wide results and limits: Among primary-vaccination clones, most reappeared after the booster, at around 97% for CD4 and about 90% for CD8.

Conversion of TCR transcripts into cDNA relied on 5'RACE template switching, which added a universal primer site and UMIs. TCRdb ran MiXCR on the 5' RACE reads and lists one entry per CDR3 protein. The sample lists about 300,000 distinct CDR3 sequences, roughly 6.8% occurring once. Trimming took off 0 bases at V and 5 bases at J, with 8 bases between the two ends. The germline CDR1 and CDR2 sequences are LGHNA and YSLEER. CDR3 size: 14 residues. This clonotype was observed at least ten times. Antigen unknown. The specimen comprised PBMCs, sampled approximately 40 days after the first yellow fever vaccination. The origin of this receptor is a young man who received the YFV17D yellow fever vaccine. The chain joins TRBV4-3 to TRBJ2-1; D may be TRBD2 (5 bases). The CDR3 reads CASSQDIGDNEQFF. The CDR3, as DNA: TGCGCCAGCAGCCAAGATATCGGGGACAATGAGCAGTTCTTC.